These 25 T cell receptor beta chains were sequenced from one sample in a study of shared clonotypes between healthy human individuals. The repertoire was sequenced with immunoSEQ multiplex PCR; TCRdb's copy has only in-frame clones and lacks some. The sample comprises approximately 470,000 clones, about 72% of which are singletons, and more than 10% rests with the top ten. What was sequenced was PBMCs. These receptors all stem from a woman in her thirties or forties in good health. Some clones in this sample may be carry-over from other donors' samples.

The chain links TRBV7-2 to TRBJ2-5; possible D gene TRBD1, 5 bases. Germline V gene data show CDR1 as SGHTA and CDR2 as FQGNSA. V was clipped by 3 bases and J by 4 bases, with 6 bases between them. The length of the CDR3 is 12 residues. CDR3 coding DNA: TGTGCCAGCAGCTTCAGGGCAGAGACCCAGTACTTC. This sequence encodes CASSFRAETQYF.

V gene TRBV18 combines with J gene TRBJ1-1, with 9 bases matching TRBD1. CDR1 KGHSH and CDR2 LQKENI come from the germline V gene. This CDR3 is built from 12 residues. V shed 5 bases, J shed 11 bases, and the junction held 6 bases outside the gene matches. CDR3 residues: CASSGPDRGAFF. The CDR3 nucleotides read TGTGCCAGCTCAGGACCCGACAGGGGGGCTTTCTTT.

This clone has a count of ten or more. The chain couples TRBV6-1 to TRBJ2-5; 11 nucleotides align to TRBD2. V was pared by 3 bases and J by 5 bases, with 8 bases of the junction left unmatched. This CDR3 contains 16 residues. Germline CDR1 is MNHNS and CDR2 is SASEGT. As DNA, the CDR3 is TGTGCCAGCAGTGAGGTAGCGGGAGGGGGTCGGGAGACCCAGTACTTC. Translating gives CASSEVAGGGRETQYF.

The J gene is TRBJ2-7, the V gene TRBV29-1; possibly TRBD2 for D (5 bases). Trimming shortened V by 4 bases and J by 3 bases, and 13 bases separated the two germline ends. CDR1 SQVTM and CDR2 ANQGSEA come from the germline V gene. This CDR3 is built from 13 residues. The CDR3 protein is CSVGASSYYEQYF. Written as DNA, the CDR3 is TGCAGCGTTGGAGCTAGCAGCTACTACGAGCAGTACTTC.

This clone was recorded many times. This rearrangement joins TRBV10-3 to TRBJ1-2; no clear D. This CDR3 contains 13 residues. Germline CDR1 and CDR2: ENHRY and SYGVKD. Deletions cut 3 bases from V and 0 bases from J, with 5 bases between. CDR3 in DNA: TGTGCCATCAGTGAACGTTCTAACTATGGCTACACCTTC. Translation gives CAISERSNYGYTF.

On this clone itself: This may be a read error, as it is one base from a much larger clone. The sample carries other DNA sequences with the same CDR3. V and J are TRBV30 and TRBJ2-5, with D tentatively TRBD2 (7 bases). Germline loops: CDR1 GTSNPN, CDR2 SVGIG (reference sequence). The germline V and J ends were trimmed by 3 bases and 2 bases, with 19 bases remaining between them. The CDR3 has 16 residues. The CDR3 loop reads CAWSVGGVTGQETQYF. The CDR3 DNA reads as TGTGCCTGGAGCGTAGGGGGGGTAACGGGGCAAGAGACCCAGTACTTC.

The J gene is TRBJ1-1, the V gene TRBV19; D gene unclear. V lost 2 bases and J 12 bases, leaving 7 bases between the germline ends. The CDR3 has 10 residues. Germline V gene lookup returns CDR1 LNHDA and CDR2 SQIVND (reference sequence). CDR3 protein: CASSISRTFF. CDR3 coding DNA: TGTGCCAGTAGTATAAGTAGAACTTTCTTT.

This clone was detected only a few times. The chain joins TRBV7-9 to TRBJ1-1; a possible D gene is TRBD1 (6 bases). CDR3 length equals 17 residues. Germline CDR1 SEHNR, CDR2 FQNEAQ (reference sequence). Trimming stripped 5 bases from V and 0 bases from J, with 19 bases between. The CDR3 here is CASSALGGRTMNTEAFF. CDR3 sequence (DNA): TGTGCCAGCAGCGCGCTGGGGGGGCGAACAATGAACACTGAAGCTTTCTTT.

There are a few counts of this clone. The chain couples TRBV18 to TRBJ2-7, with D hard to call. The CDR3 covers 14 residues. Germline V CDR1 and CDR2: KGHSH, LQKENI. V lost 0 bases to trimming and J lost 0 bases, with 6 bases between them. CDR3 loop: CASSPPWSSYEQYF. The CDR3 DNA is TGTGCCAGCTCACCACCGTGGTCCTCCTACGAGCAGTACTTC.

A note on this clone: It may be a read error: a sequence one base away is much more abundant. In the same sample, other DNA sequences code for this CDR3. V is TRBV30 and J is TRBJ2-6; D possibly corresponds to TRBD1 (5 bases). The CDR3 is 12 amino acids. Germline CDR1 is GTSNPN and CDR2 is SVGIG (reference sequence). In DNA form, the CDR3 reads TGTGCCTGGAATCCTGGGGCCAACGTACTGACTTTC. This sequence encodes CAWNPGANVLTF. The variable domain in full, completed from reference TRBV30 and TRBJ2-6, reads SQTIHQWPATLVQPVGSPLSLECTVEGTSNPNLYWYRQAAGRGLQLLFYSVGIGQISSEVPQNLSASRPQDRQFILSSKKLLLSDSGFYLCAWNPGANVLTFGAGSRLTVL.

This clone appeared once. This CDR3 reads CASSLGKETQYF. CDR3 DNA sequence: TGTGCCAGCAGTTTGGGAAAAGAGACCCAGTACTTC. V and J are TRBV28 and TRBJ2-5; D not certain. Trimming took 3 bases from V and 3 from J, leaving 5 bases between them. This CDR3 has 12 amino acids. From germline, CDR1 is MDHEN and CDR2 SYDVKM.

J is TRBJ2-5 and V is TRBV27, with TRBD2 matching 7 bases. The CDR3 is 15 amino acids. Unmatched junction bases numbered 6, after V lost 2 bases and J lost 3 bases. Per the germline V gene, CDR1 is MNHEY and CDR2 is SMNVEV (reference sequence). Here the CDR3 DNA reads TGTGCCAGCAGTTTAAAAAGGGGAGGGGAAGAGACCCAGTACTTC. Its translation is CASSLKRGGEETQYF.

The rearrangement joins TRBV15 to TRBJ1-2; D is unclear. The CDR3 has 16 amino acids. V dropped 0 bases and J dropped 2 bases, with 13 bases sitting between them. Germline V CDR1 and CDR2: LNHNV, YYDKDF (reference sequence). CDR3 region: CATSRDLGPGNYGYTF. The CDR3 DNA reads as TGTGCCACCAGCAGAGATCTAGGACCGGGCAACTATGGCTACACCTTC. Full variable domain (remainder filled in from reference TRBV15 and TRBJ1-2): DAMVIQNPRYQVTQFGKPVTLSCSQTLNHNVMYWYQQKSSQAPKLLFHYYDKDFNNEADTPDNFQSRRPNTSFCFLDIRSPGLGDTAMYLCATSRDLGPGNYGYTFGSGTRLTVV.

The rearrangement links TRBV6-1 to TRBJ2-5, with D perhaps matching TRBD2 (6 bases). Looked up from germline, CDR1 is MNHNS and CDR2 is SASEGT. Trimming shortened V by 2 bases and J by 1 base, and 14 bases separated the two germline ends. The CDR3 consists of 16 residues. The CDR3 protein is CASSESPRGFQETQYF. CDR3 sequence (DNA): TGTGCCAGCAGTGAATCCCCCCGGGGGTTCCAAGAGACCCAGTACTTC.

The CDR3 loop reads CASSEGDRTLNEKLFF. In DNA form, the CDR3 reads TGTGCCAGCAGTGAAGGGGACAGGACGCTTAATGAAAAACTGTTTTTT. The J gene is TRBJ1-4, the V gene TRBV25-1, with 8 bases that match TRBD1. Unmatched junction bases numbered 6, after V lost 2 bases and J lost 4 bases. The germline CDR1 and CDR2 sequences are MGHDK and SYGVNS. This CDR3 has 16 amino acids.

CDR3 DNA sequence: TGTGCCAGCAGCTCGTCATCAATTATTGGAAACACCATATATTTT. Amino acid sequence: CASSSSSIIGNTIYF. The chain recombines TRBV7-8 with TRBJ1-3; D is unclear. There are 15 residues in the CDR3. In germline, CDR1 is SGHVS, CDR2 FQNEAQ. V lost 4 bases, J lost 3 bases, and 13 bases lay in between.

In DNA form, the CDR3 reads TGTGCCAGCAGTGACCTAGCCCCATCCTACAATGAGCAGTTCTTC. Protein sequence: CASSDLAPSYNEQFF. The V and J genes are TRBV6-1 and TRBJ2-1, with D possibly matching TRBD2 (5 bases). The CDR3 is 15 amino acids. Trimming cost V 3 bases and J 1 base, with 10 bases left between them. Germline loops: CDR1 MNHNS, CDR2 SASEGT.

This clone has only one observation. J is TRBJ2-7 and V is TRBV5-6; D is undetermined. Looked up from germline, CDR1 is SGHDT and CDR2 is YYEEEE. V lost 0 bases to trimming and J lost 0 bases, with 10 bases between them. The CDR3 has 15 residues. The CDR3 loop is CASSLGAPSSYEQYF. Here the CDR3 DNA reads TGTGCCAGCAGCTTGGGGGCTCCTAGCTCCTACGAGCAGTACTTC.

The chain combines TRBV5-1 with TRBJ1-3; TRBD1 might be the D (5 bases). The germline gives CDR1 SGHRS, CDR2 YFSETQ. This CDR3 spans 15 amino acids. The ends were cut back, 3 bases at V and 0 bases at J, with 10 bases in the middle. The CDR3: CASSSGTLSGNTIYF. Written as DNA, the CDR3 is TGCGCCAGCAGCTCCGGGACCCTCTCTGGAAACACCATATATTTT.

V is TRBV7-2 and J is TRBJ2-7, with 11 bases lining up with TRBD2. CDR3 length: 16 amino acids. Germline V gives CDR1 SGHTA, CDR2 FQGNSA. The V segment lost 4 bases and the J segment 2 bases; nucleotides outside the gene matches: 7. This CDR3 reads CASSSPGTSGTYEQYF. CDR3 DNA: TGTGCCAGCAGCTCTCCAGGGACTAGCGGCACCTACGAGCAGTACTTC.

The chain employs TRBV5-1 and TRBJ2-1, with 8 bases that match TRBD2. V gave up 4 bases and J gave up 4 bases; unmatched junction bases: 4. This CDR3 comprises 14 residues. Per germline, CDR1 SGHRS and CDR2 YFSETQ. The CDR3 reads CASSPGTSYNEQFF. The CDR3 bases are TGCGCCAGCAGCCCCGGGACTAGTTACAATGAGCAGTTCTTC.

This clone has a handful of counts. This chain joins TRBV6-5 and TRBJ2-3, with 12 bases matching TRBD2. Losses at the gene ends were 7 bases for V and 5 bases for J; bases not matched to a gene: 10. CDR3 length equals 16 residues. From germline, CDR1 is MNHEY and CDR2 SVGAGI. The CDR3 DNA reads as TGTGCCAGCATTTATCTAGCGGGAGGGCCTGTAGATACGCAGTATTTT. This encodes CASIYLAGGPVDTQYF.

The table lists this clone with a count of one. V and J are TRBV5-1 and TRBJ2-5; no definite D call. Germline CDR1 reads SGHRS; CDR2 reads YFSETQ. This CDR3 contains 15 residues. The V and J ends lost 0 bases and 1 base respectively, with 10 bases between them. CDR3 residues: CASSLEAGSQETQYF. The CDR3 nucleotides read TGCGCCAGCAGCTTGGAGGCCGGAAGCCAAGAGACCCAGTACTTC.

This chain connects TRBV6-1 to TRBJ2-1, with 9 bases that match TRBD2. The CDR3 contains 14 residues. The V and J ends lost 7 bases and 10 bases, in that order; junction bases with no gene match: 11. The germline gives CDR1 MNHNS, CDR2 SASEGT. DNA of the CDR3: TGTGCCAGCATATGGCGGGAGGGGGGGAGCGAGCAGTTCTTC. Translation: CASIWREGGSEQFF.

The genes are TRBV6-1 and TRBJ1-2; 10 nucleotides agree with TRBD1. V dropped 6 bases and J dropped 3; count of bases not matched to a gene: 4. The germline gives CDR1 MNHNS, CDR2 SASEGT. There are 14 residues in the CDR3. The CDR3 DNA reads TGTGCCAGCAGAGGGGACAGGGGAGACTATGGCTACACCTTC. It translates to CASRGDRGDYGYTF.